The T cell receptor beta chain under discussion was sequenced for a study of blood T cell repertoires in COVID-19. The wider study: The cDNA or gDNA used as material had been derived from T cells, B-cell-depleted T cells, or PBMCs.

This clone was observed a single time. Clones were read by immunoSEQ multiplex PCR, and TCRdb kept only the in-frame ones, dropping some. The table records roughly 150,000 clones, around 80% of them present only once. The V end lost 6 bases, the J end lost 5 bases, and 16 bases lay between the germline ends. In germline, CDR1 is SQVTM, CDR2 ANQGSEA. The CDR3 loop spans 13 amino acids. The chain combines TRBV29-1 with TRBJ1-1; D gene uncertain. Material for sequencing was peripheral blood. The sequence was obtained from a woman between 45 and 60 years old with acute or convalescent COVID-19. CDR3 DNA sequence: TGCAGCGTCCGGCGGGGATCGAGGACTGAAGCTTTCTTT. It encodes CSVRRGSRTEAFF. Full variable domain (remainder filled in from reference TRBV29-1 and TRBJ1-1): SAVISQKPSRDICQRGTSLTIQCQVDSQVTMMFWYRQQPGQSLTLIATANQGSEATYESGFVIDKFPISRPNLTFSTLTVSNMSPEDSSIYLCSVRRGSRTEAFFGQGTRLTVV.